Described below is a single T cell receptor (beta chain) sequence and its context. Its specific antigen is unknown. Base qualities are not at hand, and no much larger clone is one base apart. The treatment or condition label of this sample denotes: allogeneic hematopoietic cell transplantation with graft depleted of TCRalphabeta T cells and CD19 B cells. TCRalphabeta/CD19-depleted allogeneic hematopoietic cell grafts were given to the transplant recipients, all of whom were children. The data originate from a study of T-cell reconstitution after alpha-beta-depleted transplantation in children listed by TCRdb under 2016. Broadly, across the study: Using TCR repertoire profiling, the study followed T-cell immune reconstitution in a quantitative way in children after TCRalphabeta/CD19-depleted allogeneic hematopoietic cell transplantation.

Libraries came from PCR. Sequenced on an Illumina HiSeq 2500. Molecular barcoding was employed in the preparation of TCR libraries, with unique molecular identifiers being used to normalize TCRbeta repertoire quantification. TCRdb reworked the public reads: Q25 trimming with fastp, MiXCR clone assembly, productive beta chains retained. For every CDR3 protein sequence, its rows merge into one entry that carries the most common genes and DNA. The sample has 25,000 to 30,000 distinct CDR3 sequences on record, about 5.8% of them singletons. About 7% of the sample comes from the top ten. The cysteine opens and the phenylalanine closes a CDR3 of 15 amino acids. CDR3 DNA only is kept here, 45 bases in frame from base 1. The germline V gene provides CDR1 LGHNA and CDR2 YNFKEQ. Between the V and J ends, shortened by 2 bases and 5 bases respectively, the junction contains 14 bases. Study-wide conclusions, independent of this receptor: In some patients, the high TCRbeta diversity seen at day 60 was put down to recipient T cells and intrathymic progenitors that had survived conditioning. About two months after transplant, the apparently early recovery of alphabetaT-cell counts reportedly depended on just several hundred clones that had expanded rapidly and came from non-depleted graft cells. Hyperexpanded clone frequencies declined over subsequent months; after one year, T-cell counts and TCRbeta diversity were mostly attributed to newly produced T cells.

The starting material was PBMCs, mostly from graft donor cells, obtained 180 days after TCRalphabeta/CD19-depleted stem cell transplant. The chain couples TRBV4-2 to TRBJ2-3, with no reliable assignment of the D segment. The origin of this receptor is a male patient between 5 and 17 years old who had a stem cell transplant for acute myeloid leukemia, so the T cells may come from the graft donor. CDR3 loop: CASSQSGVTKDTQYF. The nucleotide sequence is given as TGTGCCAGCAGCCAATCCGGAGTCACCAAAGATACGCAGTATTTT.